This TCR beta chain was sequenced in a study of shared clonotypes between healthy human individuals. The CDR3 spans 13 residues. V trimming: 4 bases; J trimming: 6 bases; junction bases outside the gene matches: 6. Germline values: CDR1 SGHNT, CDR2 YENEEA. The data were produced by immunoSEQ multiplex PCR, yet TCRdb's version contains in-frame clones alone and is incomplete. The sample lists 1 million to 1.3 million clones, around 82% occurring once. This receptor was taken from a man aged 18 to 29 in good health. Some clones in this sample may be carry-over from other donors' samples. The chain couples TRBV11-3 to TRBJ2-7, with 7 positions matching TRBD1. The sample consisted of memory CD4+ T cells from PBMCs. Subset in this sample: CD45RA-negative fraction. The CDR3 DNA sequence: TGTGCCAGCAGCTCCGACAGGGATCGCGAGCAGTACTTC. Translation: CASSSDRDREQYF.